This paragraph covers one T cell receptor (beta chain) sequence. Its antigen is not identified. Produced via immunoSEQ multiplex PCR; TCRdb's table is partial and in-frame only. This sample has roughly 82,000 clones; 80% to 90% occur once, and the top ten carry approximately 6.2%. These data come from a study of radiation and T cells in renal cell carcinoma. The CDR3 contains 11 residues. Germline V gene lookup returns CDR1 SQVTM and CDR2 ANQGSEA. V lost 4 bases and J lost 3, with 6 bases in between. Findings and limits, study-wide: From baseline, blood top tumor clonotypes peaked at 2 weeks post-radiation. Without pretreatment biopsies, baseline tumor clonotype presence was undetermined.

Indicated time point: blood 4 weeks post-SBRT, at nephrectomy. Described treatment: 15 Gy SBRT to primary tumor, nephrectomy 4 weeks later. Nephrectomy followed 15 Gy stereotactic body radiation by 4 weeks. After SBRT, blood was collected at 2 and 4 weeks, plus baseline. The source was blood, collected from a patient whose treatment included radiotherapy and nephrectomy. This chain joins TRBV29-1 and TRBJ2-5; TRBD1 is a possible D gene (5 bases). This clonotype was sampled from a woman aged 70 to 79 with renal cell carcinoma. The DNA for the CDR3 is TGCAGCGTTGGACAGAAAGAGACCCAGTACTTC. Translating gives CSVGQKETQYF.